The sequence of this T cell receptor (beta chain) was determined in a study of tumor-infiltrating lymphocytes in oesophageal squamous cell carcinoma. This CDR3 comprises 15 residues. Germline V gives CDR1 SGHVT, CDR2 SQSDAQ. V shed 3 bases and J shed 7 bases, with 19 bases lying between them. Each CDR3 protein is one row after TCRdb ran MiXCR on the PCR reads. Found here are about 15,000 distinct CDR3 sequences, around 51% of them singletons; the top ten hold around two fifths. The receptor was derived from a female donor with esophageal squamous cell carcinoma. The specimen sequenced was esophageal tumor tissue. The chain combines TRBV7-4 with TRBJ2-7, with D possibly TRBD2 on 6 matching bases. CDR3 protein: CASSFSGRSYNEQYF. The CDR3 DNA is TGTGCCAGCAGCTTTAGCGGCCGCTCCTACAATGAGCAGTACTTC.